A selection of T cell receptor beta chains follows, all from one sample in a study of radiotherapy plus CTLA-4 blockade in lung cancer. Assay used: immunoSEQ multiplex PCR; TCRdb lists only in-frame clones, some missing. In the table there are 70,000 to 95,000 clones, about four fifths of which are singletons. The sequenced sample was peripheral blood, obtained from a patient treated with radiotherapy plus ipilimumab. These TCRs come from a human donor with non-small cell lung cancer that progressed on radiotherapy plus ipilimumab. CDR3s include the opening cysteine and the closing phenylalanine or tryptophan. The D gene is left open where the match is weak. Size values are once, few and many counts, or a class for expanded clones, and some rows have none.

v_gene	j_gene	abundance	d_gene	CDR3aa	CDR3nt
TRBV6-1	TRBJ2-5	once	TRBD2	CASSPGLADQETQYF	TGTGCCAGCAGCCCCGGACTAGCGGACCAAGAGACCCAGTACTTC
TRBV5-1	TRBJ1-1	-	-	CASSLSGIGGEAFF	TGCGCCAGCAGCTTGTCTGGCATCGGGGGTGAAGCTTTCTTT
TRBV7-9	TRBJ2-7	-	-	CASSLSGATNYEQYF	TGTGCCAGCAGCTTAAGTGGAGCCACGAACTACGAGCAGTACTTC
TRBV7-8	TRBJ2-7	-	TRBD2	CASSGPAGGRYEQYF	TGTGCCAGCAGCGGCCCAGCGGGAGGGCGCTACGAGCAGTACTTC
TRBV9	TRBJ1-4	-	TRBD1	CASSVGGQGDEKLFF	TGTGCCAGCAGCGTAGGAGGTCAGGGGGATGAAAAACTGTTTTTT
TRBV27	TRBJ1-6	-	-	CASSFGQGGLPLHF	TGTGCCAGCAGTTTTGGCCAGGGCGGGCTTCCCCTCCACTTT
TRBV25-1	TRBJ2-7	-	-	CASSDHRRYREQYF	TGTGCCAGCAGTGACCACCGCCGCTACAGGGAGCAGTACTTC
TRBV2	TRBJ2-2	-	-	CASRADRATASGTGGELFF	TGTGCCAGCAGGGCGGACAGGGCAACGGCTAGCGGGACGGGCGGGGAGCTGTTTTTT
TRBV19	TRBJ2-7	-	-	CASSKGSSYEQYF	TGTGCCAGTAGTAAAGGGAGCTCCTACGAGCAGTACTTC
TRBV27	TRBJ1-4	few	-	CASSHQGNEKLFF	TGTGCCAGCAGTCACCAGGGTAATGAAAAACTGTTTTTT